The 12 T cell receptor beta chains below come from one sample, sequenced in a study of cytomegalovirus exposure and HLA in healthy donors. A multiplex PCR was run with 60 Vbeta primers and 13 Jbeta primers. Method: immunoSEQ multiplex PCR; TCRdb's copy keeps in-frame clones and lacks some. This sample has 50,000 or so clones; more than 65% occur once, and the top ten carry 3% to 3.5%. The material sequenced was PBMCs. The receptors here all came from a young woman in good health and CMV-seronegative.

CDR3 amino acids: CASSDGENSGSNEQFF. The CDR3 DNA reads TGTGCCAGCAGTGACGGCGAAAATAGCGGGAGCAATGAGCAGTTCTTC. The chain combines TRBV6-4 with TRBJ2-1; 9 bases agree with TRBD2. The CDR3 contains 16 residues. Trimming removed 2 bases from V and 6 bases from J; junction bases left unmatched: 8. Germline loops: CDR1 MRHNA, CDR2 SNTAGT.

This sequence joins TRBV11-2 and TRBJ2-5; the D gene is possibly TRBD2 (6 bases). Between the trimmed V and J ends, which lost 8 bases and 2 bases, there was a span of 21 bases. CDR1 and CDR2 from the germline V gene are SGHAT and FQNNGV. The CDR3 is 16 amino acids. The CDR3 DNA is TGTGCCAGCTCCCTTTGGGTGGCAGGAGGGCAAGAGACCCAGTACTTC. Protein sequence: CASSLWVAGGQETQYF.

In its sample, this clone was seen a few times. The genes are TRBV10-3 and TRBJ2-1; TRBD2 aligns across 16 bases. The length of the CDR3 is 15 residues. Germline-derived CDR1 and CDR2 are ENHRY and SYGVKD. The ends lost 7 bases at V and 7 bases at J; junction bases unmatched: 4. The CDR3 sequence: CAIKGTSGRDNEQFF. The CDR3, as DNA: TGTGCCATCAAGGGGACTAGCGGGAGGGATAATGAGCAGTTCTTC.

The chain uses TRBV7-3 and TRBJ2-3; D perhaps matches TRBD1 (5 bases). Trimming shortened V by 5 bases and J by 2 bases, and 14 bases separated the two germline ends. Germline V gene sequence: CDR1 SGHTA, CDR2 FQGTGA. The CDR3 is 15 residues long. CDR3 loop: CASSPRVGLTDTQYF. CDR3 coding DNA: TGTGCCAGCAGCCCCAGGGTTGGCCTCACAGATACGCAGTATTTT.

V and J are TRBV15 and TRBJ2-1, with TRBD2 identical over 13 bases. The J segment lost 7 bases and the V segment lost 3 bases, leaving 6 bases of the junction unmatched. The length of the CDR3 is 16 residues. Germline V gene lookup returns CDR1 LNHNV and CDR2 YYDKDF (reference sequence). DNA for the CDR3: TGTGCCACCAGCAGCGAACTAGCGGGAGGGCCAAATGAGCAGTTCTTC. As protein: CATSSELAGGPNEQFF.

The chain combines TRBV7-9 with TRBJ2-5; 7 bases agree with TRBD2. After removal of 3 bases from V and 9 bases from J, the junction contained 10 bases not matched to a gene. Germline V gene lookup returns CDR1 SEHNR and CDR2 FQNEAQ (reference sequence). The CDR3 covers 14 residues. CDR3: CASSFRKEREAQYF. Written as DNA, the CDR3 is TGTGCCAGCAGCTTTAGGAAGGAACGGGAGGCCCAGTACTTC.

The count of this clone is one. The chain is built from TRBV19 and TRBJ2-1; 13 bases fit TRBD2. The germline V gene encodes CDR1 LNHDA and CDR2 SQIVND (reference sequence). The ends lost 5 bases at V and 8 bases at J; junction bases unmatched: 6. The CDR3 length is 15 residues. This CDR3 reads CASSLGTSGNDEQFF. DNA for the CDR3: TGTGCCAGTAGTCTCGGGACTAGCGGGAACGATGAGCAGTTCTTC.

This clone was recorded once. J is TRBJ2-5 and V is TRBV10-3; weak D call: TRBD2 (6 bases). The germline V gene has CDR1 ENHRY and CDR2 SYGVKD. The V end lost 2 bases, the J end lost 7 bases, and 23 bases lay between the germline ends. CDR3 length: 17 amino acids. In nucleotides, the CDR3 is TGTGCCATCAGTGAGGAACTAGCCTCCGCTAGTATGGGGACCCAGTACTTC. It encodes CAISEELASASMGTQYF.

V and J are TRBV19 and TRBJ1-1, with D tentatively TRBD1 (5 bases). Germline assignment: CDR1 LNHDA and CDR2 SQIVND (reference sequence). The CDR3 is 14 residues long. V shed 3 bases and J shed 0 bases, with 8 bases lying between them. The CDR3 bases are TGTGCCAGTAGTATGGTAGGGGTGAACACTGAAGCTTTCTTT. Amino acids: CASSMVGVNTEAFF.

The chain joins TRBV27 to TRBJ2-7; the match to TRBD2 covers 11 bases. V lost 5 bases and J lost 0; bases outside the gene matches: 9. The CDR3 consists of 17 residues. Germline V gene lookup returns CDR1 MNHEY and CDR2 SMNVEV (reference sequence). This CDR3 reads CASSPSPGLAVSYEQYF. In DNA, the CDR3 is TGTGCCAGCAGTCCTTCACCGGGACTAGCGGTCTCCTACGAGCAGTACTTC.

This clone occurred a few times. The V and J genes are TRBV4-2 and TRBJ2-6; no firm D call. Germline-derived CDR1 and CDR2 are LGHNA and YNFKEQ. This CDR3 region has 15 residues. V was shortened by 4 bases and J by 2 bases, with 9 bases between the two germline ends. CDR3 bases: TGTGCCAGCAGCCCTAGTCCTCCTGGGGCCAACGTCCTGACTTTC. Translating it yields CASSPSPPGANVLTF.

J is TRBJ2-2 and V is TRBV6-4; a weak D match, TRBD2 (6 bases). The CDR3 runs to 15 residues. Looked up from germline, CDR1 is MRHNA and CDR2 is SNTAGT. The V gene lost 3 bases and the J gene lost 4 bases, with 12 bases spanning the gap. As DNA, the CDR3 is TGTGCCAGCAGTGAAGCTTCGGAGGGCACCGGGGAGCTGTTTTTT. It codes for CASSEASEGTGELFF.